Sequencing of this TCR beta chain was carried out in a study of shared clonotypes between healthy human individuals (dated by TCRdb to 2020 to 2021). For the wider study: Three men and two women, aged 18 to 49 years, made up the cohort. For each donor, CD4 naive and CD4 memory were each run on three plates, CD8 naive on two plates, and CD8 memory on one plate. The study deeply sequenced blood TCR repertoires of about five healthy adults to estimate repertoire size and the extent of clonotype sharing between individuals. To increase sequencing depth and limit assay-specific biases, different laboratories used diverse techniques to prepare libraries and sequence TCR repertoires. Each donor's leukapheresis produced roughly between about 0.9 and 9.5 billion PBMCs.

The CDR3 runs 13 residues from the cysteine to the phenylalanine. Only the CDR3 DNA is retained, 39 bases long and in frame from the first base. The germline V gene (reference sequence) yields SGHAT for CDR1 and FQDESV for CDR2. Trimming at the junction amounts to 2 bases on V and 3 bases on J, and the germline ends lie 6 bases apart. General conclusions and limits of the study: When a few donors were compared, the shared fraction of clonotypes was around 5% for naive CD4, approximately 3.3% for naive CD8, 2.3% for memory CD4, and 0.35% to 0.4% for memory CD8. Estimated clonotype richness was generally larger for naive than for memory subsets. Clonotypes shared by all four sorted-subset donors showed higher generation probabilities than non-shared clonotypes. Rarefaction of sorted-subset datasets indicated incomplete sequencing despite the large sequencing depth. The genetic and exposure-history diversity represented was limited by the small number of donors. Sampling was restricted to blood, and TCR repertoires in tissues likely differ from the TCR repertoires found in blood. Based on pairwise subsampling, the degree of clonotype sharing among donors was expected to be affected by sequencing depth.

Using the deep immunoSEQ assay, TCR CDR3 regions were amplified from genomic DNA by multiplex PCR. Extracted genomic DNA from each cell subset was spread evenly across all wells of several immunoSEQ 96-well plates, with each plate serving as a replicate. For sorted subsets, about 0.2 ug genomic DNA, equal to 30,000 or so T cell genomes, was loaded into each replicate PCR. Purified libraries were quantified with a Qubit 3.0 fluorometer, sized on a Bioanalyzer 2100, and re-quantified with the KAPA Library Quantification kit. Every immunoSEQ 96-well plate was sequenced on a dedicated single-read 150-cycle Illumina NextSeq 550 flow cell. The paper's processing steps were these. Because only junctional sequences without quality scores were contained in the immunoSEQ output, filtering matching that applied to full-length reads could not be performed. Sequences were annotated with PyIR, a Python wrapper for IgBLAST v1.9, using IMGT germline references to assign V/J genes and CDR3. Reads were filtered out if the reads had weak V/J assignments (E-value above 1e-6), no CDR3, stop codons, out-of-frame junctions, or ambiguous translated residues. V3J clonotypes were defined as sequences sharing an identical inferred V gene, J gene, and CDR3 amino acid sequence. The percentage overlap between two repertoires was calculated by dividing the number of shared unique clonotypes by the size of the smaller repertoire. RTK rarefaction, the Chao1 estimator, and Recon v2.1 estimates of unobserved clonotypes were used to assess repertoire richness. Generation probabilities were computed with OLGA for all TCRbeta clonotypes obtained by the gDNA method from a handful of donors. TCRdb took this table from immuneACCESS and kept in-frame rearrangements with V and J called. Such tables lack part of the clones; where checked against another copy, unresolved V genes explain under half of the gap, and the rest is unexplained. V and J calls and clone size are given by that table; D and trimming were obtained from the DNA. In this sample the table shows 2 million to 2.5 million clones, approximately 93% of which occur a single time. In total, the top ten clones hold 0.35% to 0.45% of the sample.

Details on this clone: Its cognate antigen has yet to be identified. No quality values exist for individual bases; no much larger clone is one base distant.

Donors were healthy HIV-negative adults with no recently reported acute infections or vaccinations. Every donor was a Caucasian adult living in Nashville, Tennessee, USA. CD4+ T cells were enriched by magnetic negative selection, after which naive cells were positively selected on CD45RA and the negative fraction was taken as the memory subset. Blood was collected by leukapheresis, and PBMCs were isolated by Ficoll-Histopaque density gradient centrifugation and then cryopreserved in liquid nitrogen vapor phase. Analytical flow cytometry was used to check the purity and quantity of every magnetically sorted T cell population. Genomic DNA was isolated from each sorted fraction and quantified by UV absorbance on a Nanodrop 2000c.

Source material: naive CD4+ T cells from PBMCs. This sample's cell subset or site label indicates: CD45RA+ positively selected. The source is a young man in good health. Some clones in this sample may be carry-over from other donors' samples. Here the chain combines TRBV11-1 and TRBJ2-3, with no D gene named confidently. The DNA reads as follows: TGTGCCAGCAGCTTACCCTTTACAGATACGCAGTATTTT. This encodes CASSLPFTDTQYF.